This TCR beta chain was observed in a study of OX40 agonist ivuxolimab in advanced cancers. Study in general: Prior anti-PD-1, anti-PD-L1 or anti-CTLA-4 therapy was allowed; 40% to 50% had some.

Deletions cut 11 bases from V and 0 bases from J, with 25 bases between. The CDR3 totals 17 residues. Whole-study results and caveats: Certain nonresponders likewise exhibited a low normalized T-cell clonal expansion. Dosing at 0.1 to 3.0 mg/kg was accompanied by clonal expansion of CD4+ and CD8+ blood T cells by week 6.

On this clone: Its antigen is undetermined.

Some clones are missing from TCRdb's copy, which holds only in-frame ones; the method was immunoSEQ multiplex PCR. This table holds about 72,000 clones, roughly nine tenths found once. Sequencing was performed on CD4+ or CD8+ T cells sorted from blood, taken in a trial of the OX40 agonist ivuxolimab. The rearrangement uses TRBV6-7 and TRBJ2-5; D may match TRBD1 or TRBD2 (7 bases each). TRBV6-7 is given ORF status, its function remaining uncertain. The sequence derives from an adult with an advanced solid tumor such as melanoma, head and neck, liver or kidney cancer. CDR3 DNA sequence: TGTGCCGGACCCAGGGGGGGGCCTCTTATCCACCAAGAGACCCAGTACTTC. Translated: CAGPRGGPLIHQETQYF.